The 21 T cell receptor beta chains below all came from one sample that was sequenced in a study of beta chain features in type 1 diabetes. General study results and limits: Among patients with Type 1 diabetes, TCRB CDR3s were moderately but significantly shorter in every one of the four CD4+ subsets.

For these TCRs, the target antigens are not known. Every isolated RNA sample was fully reverse transcribed, so sequencing captured expressed TCRB transcripts. Libraries were prepared by immunoSEQ multiplex PCR; TCRdb keeps only in-frame clonotypes and omits some of them. Of 300,000 to 450,000 clones listed, roughly 9.8% are singletons. The sequenced sample consisted of central memory CD4+ T cells from blood. The receptors shown here come from a man aged 30 to 45 with type 1 diabetes.

This chain links TRBV4-1 with TRBJ2-3; D perhaps matches TRBD2 (5 bases). V lost 5 bases and J lost 5, with 11 bases in between. CDR1 is MGHRA and CDR2 is YSYEKL in the germline V gene. There are 13 residues in the CDR3. The CDR3, as DNA: TGCGCCAGCAGCGGGAGTCGGGAAGATACGCAGTATTTT. Protein sequence: CASSGSREDTQYF.

The table lists this clone with a few counts. V gene TRBV6-5 combines with J gene TRBJ2-1, with D unclear. The CDR3 totals 13 residues. The germline V and J ends were trimmed by 5 bases and 2 bases, with 7 bases remaining between them. Germline CDR1 and CDR2: MNHEY and SVGAGI. The CDR3 here is CASSPRPYNEQFF. In DNA form, the CDR3 reads TGTGCCAGCAGTCCGAGGCCCTACAATGAGCAGTTCTTC.

The genes are TRBV7-2 and TRBJ2-3; 9 bases are a match to TRBD2. Trimming cost V 3 bases and J 1 base; bases outside gene matches: 5. The germline V gene encodes CDR1 SGHTA and CDR2 FQGNSA. The CDR3 covers 16 residues. CDR3 amino acids: CASSLSGRSRTDTQYF. CDR3 DNA sequence: TGTGCCAGCAGCTTGAGCGGGAGGTCCCGCACAGATACGCAGTATTTT.

The table lists this clone with many counts. The chain uses TRBV19 and TRBJ2-5; D remains ambiguous. The CDR3 loop spans 17 amino acids. V was cut by 2 bases and J by 1 base, with 17 bases left in between. Germline V gene data show CDR1 as LNHDA and CDR2 as SQIVND (reference sequence). CDR3 protein: CASSIWGSGAAQETQYF. CDR3 sequence (DNA): TGTGCCAGTAGTATATGGGGTTCCGGCGCGGCCCAAGAGACCCAGTACTTC.

The gene calls are TRBV5-6 and TRBJ2-3; D gene ambiguous. This CDR3 is 14 amino acids long. CDR1 and CDR2 from the germline V gene are SGHDT and YYEEEE. The V gene lost 0 bases and the J gene lost 1 base, with 6 bases spanning the gap. The CDR3, as DNA: TGTGCCAGCAGCTTGGGACCAGGCACAGATACGCAGTATTTT. It encodes CASSLGPGTDTQYF.

This sequence joins TRBV29-1 and TRBJ2-3; 7 bases are shared with TRBD2. V lost 8 bases and J lost 4; bases outside the gene matches: 6. The CDR3 is made up of 12 amino acids. The germline V gene has CDR1 SQVTM and CDR2 ANQGSEA. CDR3 coding DNA: TGCAGCCCTGGACTAGTAGCAGATACGCAGTATTTT. Protein: CSPGLVADTQYF.

The V gene is TRBV7-2, the J gene TRBJ2-5; no clear D. Trimming took off 5 bases at V and 5 bases at J, with 15 bases between the two ends. The CDR3 has 14 amino acids. Germline V gene data show CDR1 as SGHTA and CDR2 as FQGNSA. As DNA, the CDR3 is TGTGCCAGCAGCCGGCAGACCGCCAGGGAGACCCAGTACTTC. This encodes CASSRQTARETQYF.

The V call is TRBV28, the J call TRBJ2-2, with 7 bases identical to TRBD1. V lost 6 bases and J lost 4; bases outside the gene matches: 11. Germline loops: CDR1 MDHEN, CDR2 SYDVKM. The CDR3 contains 16 residues. Here the CDR3 reads CASRPDTGAFTGELFF. Written as DNA, the CDR3 is TGTGCCAGCAGACCAGACACAGGGGCGTTCACCGGGGAGCTGTTTTTT.

This clone was seen a few times. This chain links TRBV7-2 with TRBJ2-1; D not certain. The CDR3 has 14 amino acids. V was shortened by 3 bases and J by 0 bases, with 6 bases between the two germline ends. Germline CDR1 reads SGHTA; CDR2 reads FQGNSA. For the CDR3, the DNA is TGTGCCAGCAGCTTGGACCCCTCCTACAATGAGCAGTTCTTC. This codes for CASSLDPSYNEQFF. Drawing the rest from reference TRBV7-2 and TRBJ2-1, the complete variable domain is GAGVSQSPSNKVTEKGKDVELRCDPISGHTALYWYRQSLGQGLEFLIYFQGNSAPDKSGLPSDRFSAERTGGSVSTLTIQRTQQEDSAVYLCASSLDPSYNEQFFGPGTRLTVL.

Notes on this clone: Other DNA sequences within the sample encode an identical CDR3. The chain carries TRBV6-5 and TRBJ1-1, with TRBD1 as a possible D gene (5 bases). CDR3 length: 13 residues. Trimming took off 4 bases at V and 5 bases at J, with 11 bases between the two ends. Germline CDR1 MNHEY, CDR2 SVGAGI. This CDR3 is CASSSRDRTEAFF. CDR3 coding DNA: TGTGCCAGCAGTTCCAGGGATAGGACTGAAGCTTTCTTT.

In its sample, this clone was seen many times. The J gene is TRBJ1-1, the V gene TRBV28; TRBD1 agrees at 7 bases. V was pared by 6 bases and J by 2 bases, with 6 bases of the junction left unmatched. The V gene's germline CDR1 is MDHEN and CDR2 SYDVKM. CDR3 length: 14 amino acids. CDR3 amino acids: CASRPTGSNTEAFF. The CDR3 nucleotides read TGTGCCAGCAGACCGACAGGGAGTAACACTGAAGCTTTCTTT.

This clone was seen more than once but under ten times. The chain joins TRBV14 to TRBJ2-7; D tentatively reads TRBD1 or TRBD2 (5 bases each). The CDR3 consists of 13 residues. Germline V CDR1 and CDR2: SGHDN, FVKESK. V lost 4 bases, J lost 6 bases, and 13 bases lay in between. The DNA for the CDR3 is TGTGCCAGCAGCCCTCAGCCGGGGACCGAGCAGTACTTC. This gives the protein CASSPQPGTEQYF.

The chain has TRBV4-1 and TRBJ1-1; D remains ambiguous. Germline-derived CDR1 and CDR2 are MGHRA and YSYEKL. CDR3 size: 14 residues. Trimming took off 4 bases at V and 5 bases at J, with 14 bases between the two ends. This CDR3 reads CASSPSRVRTEAFF. CDR3 in DNA: TGCGCCAGCAGCCCTTCGAGGGTAAGAACTGAAGCTTTCTTT.

The chain carries TRBV7-2 and TRBJ2-1; 11 nucleotides align to TRBD2. V was pared by 5 bases and J by 2 bases, with 11 bases of the junction left unmatched. The CDR3 is 18 amino acids. From germline, CDR1 is SGHTA and CDR2 FQGNSA. The CDR3 DNA reads as TGTGCCAGCAGCCGCCCTAGTAGCGGGAGGGTCACCTACAATGAGCAGTTCTTC. This gives the protein CASSRPSSGRVTYNEQFF.

This chain connects TRBV18 to TRBJ1-1; TRBD1 aligns across 9 bases. V dropped 2 bases and J dropped 3; count of bases not matched to a gene: 4. CDR1 and CDR2 from the germline V gene are KGHSH and LQKENI. CDR3 size: 15 residues. Here the CDR3 reads CASSPLQGADTEAFF. The CDR3 DNA reads TGTGCCAGCTCACCATTACAGGGGGCTGACACTGAAGCTTTCTTT.

This clone was seen only a few times. The chain combines TRBV6-1 with TRBJ2-7; D call uncertain. Germline-derived CDR1 and CDR2 are MNHNS and SASEGT. The V and J ends lost 4 bases and 0 bases respectively, with 7 bases between them. The CDR3 runs to 13 residues. The CDR3 nucleotides read TGTGCCAGCAGTGGCTACAGCTCCTACGAGCAGTACTTC. Residues: CASSGYSSYEQYF.

The V gene is TRBV10-3, the J gene TRBJ2-5; D is unresolved. The germline gives CDR1 ENHRY, CDR2 SYGVKD. V was clipped by 4 bases and J by 1 base, with 4 bases between them. There are 12 residues in the CDR3. The DNA for the CDR3 is TGTGCCATCAGTGGCAGCCAAGAGACCCAGTACTTC. As protein: CAISGSQETQYF.

This clone was seen only a few times. The gene calls are TRBV7-2 and TRBJ2-5; D is perhaps TRBD1 (6 bases). The CDR3 has 14 amino acids. Germline-derived CDR1 and CDR2 are SGHTA and FQGNSA. The germline V and J ends were trimmed by 5 bases and 4 bases, with 14 bases remaining between them. As DNA, the CDR3 is TGTGCCAGCAGCCTCCAGGGGTATCGAGAGACCCAGTACTTC. This translates into CASSLQGYRETQYF.

The chain combines TRBV5-1 with TRBJ2-5; TRBD2 matches 14 bases. CDR3 size: 16 residues. CDR1 and CDR2 from the germline V gene are SGHRS and YFSETQ. Losses at the gene ends were 3 bases for V and 2 bases for J; bases not matched to a gene: 3. The CDR3 DNA is TGCGCCAGCAGCTGGGGGACTAGCGGGGGACAAGAGACCCAGTACTTC. Protein product: CASSWGTSGGQETQYF.

The rearrangement uses TRBV28 and TRBJ2-7; D is perhaps TRBD1 (6 bases). Trimming shortened V by 2 bases and J by 3 bases, and 14 bases separated the two germline ends. Per the germline V gene, CDR1 is MDHEN and CDR2 is SYDVKM. The CDR3 sequence is 15 residues long. The CDR3 DNA is TGTGCCAGCAGTTTACCACAGGGTTTCGGCTACGAGCAGTACTTC. This encodes CASSLPQGFGYEQYF.

The chain has TRBV19 and TRBJ2-1; 12 nucleotides line up with TRBD2. V trimming: 2 bases; J trimming: 9 bases; junction bases outside the gene matches: 8. This CDR3 comprises 16 residues. The germline gives CDR1 LNHDA, CDR2 SQIVND (reference sequence). The CDR3 reads CASSISLAGGPGEQFF. The CDR3 region has the DNA TGTGCCAGTAGTATATCTCTAGCGGGAGGGCCTGGTGAGCAGTTCTTC.